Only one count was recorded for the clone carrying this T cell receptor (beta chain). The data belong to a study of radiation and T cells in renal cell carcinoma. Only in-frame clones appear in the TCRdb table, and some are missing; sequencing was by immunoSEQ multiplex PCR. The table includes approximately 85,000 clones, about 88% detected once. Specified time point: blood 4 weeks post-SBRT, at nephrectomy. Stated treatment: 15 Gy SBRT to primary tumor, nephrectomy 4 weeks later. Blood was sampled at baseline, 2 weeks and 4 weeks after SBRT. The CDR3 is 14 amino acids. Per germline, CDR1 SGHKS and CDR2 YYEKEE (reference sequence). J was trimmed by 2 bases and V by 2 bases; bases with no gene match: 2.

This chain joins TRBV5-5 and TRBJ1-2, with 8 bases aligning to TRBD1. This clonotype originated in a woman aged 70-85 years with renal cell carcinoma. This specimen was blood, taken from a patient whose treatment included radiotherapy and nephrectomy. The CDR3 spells CASSFGQGNYGYTF. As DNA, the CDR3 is TGTGCCAGCAGCTTTGGACAGGGAAACTATGGCTACACCTTC.